This T cell receptor (beta chain) stems from a study of control samples from healthy donors and cancer patients (dated by TCRdb to about 2020). Preparation of the library involved the immunoSEQ multiplex PCR assay. Drawn from immuneACCESS, this table holds only the in-frame rearrangements with V and J called that TCRdb kept. Clones are partly lost; checked studies trace under half to an unresolved V gene and leave the rest unexplained. The sample table records 150,000 to 200,000 clones; approximately 91% of these occur just once. Together, the top ten hold 2% of the sample. This clone turned up a few times. It has no known antigen specificity. Base-call qualities are not available, and no considerably larger clone is one nucleotide away. The germline V end is reduced by 1 base and the J end by 5 bases; junction bases left unmatched: 14. Looking up the germline V gene yields CDR1 SGHVS and CDR2 FQNEAQ. From the cysteine through the phenylalanine, the CDR3 covers 18 amino acids. The entry retains the CDR3 DNA only, 54 bases that are in frame from base 1.

The specimen was blood. The TCR was taken from a middle-aged woman in good health. This receptor chain uses TRBV7-8 and TRBJ1-1; 9 middle bases align to TRBD1. The CDR3 is CASSLGVGMGQGKTEAFF. The nucleotides are TGTGCCAGCAGCTTAGGCGTGGGAATGGGACAGGGCAAGACTGAAGCTTTCTTT. Extended through the reference TRBV7-8 and TRBJ1-1 proteins, this CDR3 yields the full variable domain: GAGVSQSPRYKVAKRGQDVALRCDPISGHVSLFWYQQALGQGPEFLTYFQNEAQLDKSGLPSDRFFAERPEGSVSTLKIQRTQQEDSAVYLCASSLGVGMGQGKTEAFFGQGTRLTVV.